Following are 22 T cell receptor beta chains from one sample sequenced in a study of tumor-infiltrating lymphocytes in localized non-small cell lung cancer. Profiling relied on immunoSEQ multiplex PCR, and the TCRdb table lists in-frame clones only, not all of them. This sample carries several thousand clones, roughly 65% of them seen once, and the ten largest clones take more than 13%. The sequenced sample was uninvolved lung tissue not adjacent to the tumor. These receptor sequences come from a human donor with non-small cell lung cancer.

The genes are TRBV4-2 and TRBJ2-5; tentative D call: TRBD2 (6 bases). V was pared by 0 bases and J by 7 bases, with 18 bases between. Per germline, CDR1 LGHNA and CDR2 YNFKEQ. This CDR3 is 16 amino acids long. The CDR3 DNA reads TGTGCCAGCAGCCAAGAGCCCGGGACTCCAGAGGGGACCCAGTACTTC. Translating gives CASSQEPGTPEGTQYF.

By its share, this clone is hyperexpanded. V is TRBV9 and J is TRBJ2-3; TRBD2 might be the D (6 bases). CDR3 length: 16 residues. V was cut by 3 bases and J by 5 bases, with 19 bases left in between. CDR1 SGDLS and CDR2 YYNGEE come from the germline V gene. In DNA form, the CDR3 reads TGTGCCAGCAGCGCGAGAGGCGGGGATAGGGGAGATACGCAGTATTTT. It encodes CASSARGGDRGDTQYF.

The DNA of the CDR3 is TGTGCCAGCAGGACTAGCGGGAGATCGAGCTACAATGAGCAGTTCTTC. It specifies CASRTSGRSSYNEQFF. This rearrangement joins TRBV27 to TRBJ2-1; 12 bases map to TRBD2. The CDR3 covers 16 residues. V was clipped by 6 bases and J by 3 bases; unmatched bases: 6. The V gene's germline CDR1 is MNHEY and CDR2 SMNVEV (reference sequence).

J is TRBJ2-3 and V is TRBV5-1; D is perhaps TRBD2 (6 bases). This CDR3 has 17 amino acids. Trimming left V 0 bases short and J 2 bases short, with 16 bases between. CDR1 SGHRS and CDR2 YFSETQ come from the germline V gene. The CDR3 loop is CASSLGYRGTLTDTQYF. CDR3 in DNA: TGCGCCAGCAGCTTGGGCTACCGGGGGACCCTCACAGATACGCAGTATTTT.

The rearrangement joins TRBV14 to TRBJ2-3; a possible D gene is TRBD2 (7 bases). The CDR3 is 17 residues long. Germline assignment: CDR1 SGHDN and CDR2 FVKESK. With 0 bases removed from V and 4 bases from J, the gap between germline ends came to 17 bases. In DNA form, the CDR3 reads TGTGCCAGCAGCCAAGAACGGGGGGCGCGGTGGGCAGATACGCAGTATTTT. It translates to CASSQERGARWADTQYF.

This chain joins TRBV5-1 and TRBJ1-1; D possibly corresponds to TRBD1 (5 bases). Trimming removed 3 bases at V and 1 base at J, with 13 bases between. CDR3 length equals 15 residues. Germline V gives CDR1 SGHRS, CDR2 YFSETQ. The CDR3 protein is CASSSALTGNTEAFF. CDR3 in DNA: TGCGCCAGCAGCTCCGCTCTTACAGGGAACACTGAAGCTTTCTTT.

The CDR3 region is CASRQQGPETQYF. CDR3 coding DNA: TGTGCCAGCAGACAACAGGGACCAGAGACCCAGTACTTC. The chain employs TRBV28 and TRBJ2-5; perhaps TRBD1 as D (6 bases). Per the germline V gene, CDR1 is MDHEN and CDR2 is SYDVKM. Trimming removed 6 bases from V and 4 bases from J, with 12 bases in between. This CDR3 has 13 amino acids.

The chain combines TRBV20-1 with TRBJ2-7; D remains unclear. There are 11 residues in the CDR3. Germline V gene sequence: CDR1 DFQATT, CDR2 SNEGSKA (reference sequence). V lost 5 bases and J 6 bases, leaving 11 bases between the germline ends. The DNA of the CDR3 is TGCAGTGCTCCCCGACCCGGCGAGCAGTACTTC. It is translated as CSAPRPGEQYF.

J is TRBJ2-5 and V is TRBV6-5, with 8 bases identical to TRBD2. This CDR3 spans 15 amino acids. Germline CDR1 and CDR2: MNHEY and SVGAGI. The junction had 11 bases not matched to a gene; V was cut back by 6 bases and J by 5 bases. The CDR3 DNA follows: TGTGCCAGCAGCCTAGCGGGTACCTCGGGGGAGACCCAGTACTTC. It yields the protein CASSLAGTSGETQYF.

This clone occurred once. The V gene is TRBV5-4, the J gene TRBJ1-2; 9 nucleotides align to TRBD1. CDR3 length: 15 amino acids. V shed 3 bases and J 4 bases; nucleotides not matched to a gene: 7. Germline CDR1 SGHNT, CDR2 YYREEE (reference sequence). The CDR3 coding sequence is TGTGCCAGCAGCTCCCCTACAGGGGGCAGCTATGGCTACACCTTC. It encodes CASSSPTGGSYGYTF.

The chain employs TRBV2 and TRBJ2-3; no definite D call. Germline V lookup: CDR1 SNHLY, CDR2 FYNNEI. With 3 bases removed from V and 0 bases from J, the gap between germline ends came to 16 bases. CDR3 size: 17 residues. The CDR3 DNA reads as TGTGCCAGCAGTGATTTACAGACGGAACCTAGCACAGATACGCAGTATTTT. Translating gives CASSDLQTEPSTDTQYF.

This chain connects TRBV2 to TRBJ1-1; tentatively, D is TRBD1 (5 bases). V was cut by 6 bases and J by 0 bases, with 11 bases left in between. The CDR3 contains 14 residues. The germline gives CDR1 SNHLY, CDR2 FYNNEI. As DNA, the CDR3 is TGTGCCAGCAGGGGGCGGATGATGAACACTGAAGCTTTCTTT. Encoded protein: CASRGRMMNTEAFF.

This chain links TRBV29-1 with TRBJ2-5, with a weak D call TRBD1 (7 bases). The CDR3 loop spans 14 amino acids. Trimming cost V 8 bases and J 5 bases, with 21 bases left between them. The germline gives CDR1 SQVTM, CDR2 ANQGSEA. The CDR3 reads CSTFSGGGGETQYF. In DNA, the CDR3 is TGCAGCACATTCAGCGGAGGGGGCGGTGAGACCCAGTACTTC.

The chain uses TRBV5-6 and TRBJ2-7; D is ambiguous. V was cut by 4 bases and J by 3 bases, with 20 bases left in between. The germline V gene encodes CDR1 SGHDT and CDR2 YYEEEE. The CDR3 has 16 amino acids. The CDR3: CASSRRWYIEDYEQYF. DNA for the CDR3: TGTGCCAGCAGCCGTCGCTGGTACATTGAAGACTACGAGCAGTACTTC. Based on the CDR3 plus reference TRBV5-6 and TRBJ2-7, the full variable domain is DAGVTQSPTHLIKTRGQQVTLRCSPKSGHDTVSWYQQALGQGPQFIFQYYEEEERQRGNFPDRFSGHQFPNYSSELNVNALLLGDSALYLCASSRRWYIEDYEQYFGPGTRLTVT.

The chain uses TRBV6-5 and TRBJ2-7; D call uncertain. CDR1 MNHEY and CDR2 SVGAGI come from the germline V gene. The CDR3 length is 13 residues. Trimming shortened V by 5 bases and J by 3 bases, and 11 bases separated the two germline ends. The chain's CDR3 is CASSLAPDYEQYF. In DNA form, the CDR3 reads TGTGCCAGCAGTCTCGCCCCCGACTACGAGCAGTACTTC.

The V call is TRBV6-1, the J call TRBJ2-3, with TRBD2 matching over 7 bases. With V trimmed by 2 bases and J by 4 bases, 6 bases remained unmatched. The CDR3 runs 15 residues. Germline V gene lookup returns CDR1 MNHNS and CDR2 SASEGT. The CDR3 region has the DNA TGTGCCAGCAGTGAATTGGCGGGAGTCCCAGATACGCAGTATTTT. It encodes CASSELAGVPDTQYF.

A single count supports this clone. The chain uses TRBV7-2 and TRBJ1-1; 9 nucleotides line up with TRBD1. The V gene's germline CDR1 is SGHTA and CDR2 FQGNSA. V shed 4 bases and J 5 bases; nucleotides not matched to a gene: 8. The CDR3 sequence is 15 residues long. The CDR3, as DNA: TGTGCCAGCAGCTCCGTAACAGGGGGCCAAACTGAAGCTTTCTTT. Protein sequence: CASSSVTGGQTEAFF.

The chain employs TRBV7-8 and TRBJ2-1; 8 bases align to TRBD2. Trimming at V came to 5 bases and at J to 1 base, leaving 7 bases not matched to a gene. Germline CDR1 and CDR2: SGHVS and FQNEAQ. The CDR3 runs to 16 residues. CDR3 nucleotides: TGTGCCAGCAGCGGTCGGGGGGGCCGGTCCTACAATGAGCAGTTCTTC. Amino acid sequence: CASSGRGGRSYNEQFF.

The chain combines TRBV30 with TRBJ2-1; D is ambiguous. The CDR3 contains 13 residues. With 6 bases removed from V and 7 bases from J, the gap between germline ends came to 16 bases. The germline gives CDR1 GTSNPN, CDR2 SVGIG (reference sequence). CDR3 residues: CACLPTGRNEQFF. CDR3 coding DNA: TGTGCCTGCTTGCCCACCGGAAGGAATGAGCAGTTCTTC.

The V and J genes are TRBV2 and TRBJ2-1, with D unclear. The CDR3 consists of 14 residues. The germline V gene has CDR1 SNHLY and CDR2 FYNNEI. V lost 0 bases, J lost 7 bases, and 10 bases lay in between. CDR3 in DNA: TGTGCCAGCAGTGAAGCAGGGTCGGCAAATGAGCAGTTCTTC. This translates into CASSEAGSANEQFF.

The chain recombines TRBV28 with TRBJ1-1, with D perhaps TRBD1 (5 bases). Looked up from germline, CDR1 is MDHEN and CDR2 is SYDVKM. This CDR3 spans 14 amino acids. V was cut by 4 bases and J by 1 base, with 10 bases left in between. CDR3 sequence reads: CASSSVGGNTEAFF. CDR3 nucleotides: TGTGCCAGCAGTTCCGTTGGGGGGAACACTGAAGCTTTCTTT.

In this sample, this clone turned up a few times. V is TRBV5-1 and J is TRBJ2-1, with TRBD1 matching over 10 bases. Unmatched junction bases numbered 10, after V lost 3 bases and J lost 4 bases. Germline V CDR1 and CDR2: SGHRS, YFSETQ. The CDR3 spans 17 residues. In DNA, the CDR3 is TGCGCCAGCAGCTGGGGTGGACAGGGGGTAGGGTACAATGAGCAGTTCTTC. Translated: CASSWGGQGVGYNEQFF.